This T cell receptor beta chain emerged from a study of STAT3 mutations in large granular lymphocyte leukemia. Study-wide results and caveats: After therapy, about 35% of the 18 patients switched clonotypes, all new clones STAT3 wild type. Clonal expansion was inferred from other time points because no sample existed at each clone's first appearance. Every T-LGLL patient had at least one immunodominant TCRbeta clonotype. Differing intervals and regimens complicate linking therapy response to clone burden. In several patients, dominant TCR clone burden exceeded STAT3 mutant burden, suggesting STAT3 mutation arose secondarily.

Here immunoSEQ multiplex PCR was the method, and the copy in TCRdb shows in-frame clones only, minus some. The profile covers over 25,000 clones, with 60% to 85% appearing a single time and roughly 30% taken by the ten largest. Concerning this clone: The antigen is not known.

The CDR3 is 17 amino acids. J was trimmed by 4 bases and V by 1 base; bases with no gene match: 8. Looked up from germline, CDR1 is LNHDA and CDR2 is SQIVND (reference sequence). The sample taken for sequencing was peripheral blood mononuclear cells. The receptor was derived from a woman between 45 and 60 years old with T-cell large granular lymphocyte leukemia. Some clones in this sample may be carry-over from other donors' samples. This chain links TRBV19 with TRBJ2-3; 10 nucleotides align to TRBD2. Here the CDR3 DNA reads TGTGCCAGTAGTATAGCTTCAGCGGGAGGGCCCGCAGATACGCAGTATTTT. It yields the protein CASSIASAGGPADTQYF.